The 22 T cell receptor beta chains reported below all come from one sample, sequenced in a study of cytomegalovirus exposure and HLA in healthy donors. 60 Vbeta and 13 Jbeta primers were used in PCR. Libraries were prepared by immunoSEQ multiplex PCR; TCRdb keeps only in-frame clonotypes and omits some of them. The sample lists under 200,000 clones, roughly 80% occurring once. Specimen: PBMCs. The receptors were sampled from a male donor in good health and CMV-seronegative.

The V call is TRBV5-1, the J call TRBJ1-1; TRBD1 aligns across 8 bases. The CDR3 sequence is 19 residues long. CDR1 and CDR2 from the germline V gene are SGHRS and YFSETQ. V was pared by 4 bases and J by 1 base, with 18 bases of the junction left unmatched. This CDR3 is CASSGTKNRRTGRNTEAFF. Here the CDR3 DNA reads TGCGCCAGCAGCGGAACCAAAAATAGAAGGACAGGGCGGAACACTGAAGCTTTCTTT.

This chain connects TRBV10-3 to TRBJ2-7; 10 positions agree with TRBD1. This CDR3 region has 15 residues. The J segment lost 9 bases and the V segment lost 2 bases, leaving 10 bases of the junction unmatched. CDR1 is ENHRY, CDR2 SYGVKD, per germline. CDR3 region: CAISEPGTGVLGQYF. Written as DNA, the CDR3 is TGTGCCATCAGTGAGCCTGGGACAGGGGTCTTAGGGCAGTACTTC.

The rearrangement uses TRBV7-6 and TRBJ1-1; perhaps TRBD1 as D (5 bases). V was pared by 7 bases and J by 6 bases, with 18 bases between. The CDR3 has 14 amino acids. Germline CDR1 is SGHVS and CDR2 is FNYEAQ. CDR3 protein: CASTSGGGGAEAFF. Written as DNA, the CDR3 is TGTGCCAGCACTTCAGGTGGTGGGGGGGCTGAAGCTTTCTTT.

The genes are TRBV19 and TRBJ2-1, with 10 nucleotides matching TRBD1. The V and J ends lost 6 bases and 5 bases, in that order; junction bases with no gene match: 4. This CDR3 has 14 residues. CDR1 and CDR2 (germline): LNHDA, SQIVND (reference sequence). The CDR3 region is CASRDRGQNNEQFF. The CDR3 DNA sequence: TGTGCCAGTAGAGACAGGGGGCAAAACAATGAGCAGTTCTTC.

This sequence joins TRBV7-8 and TRBJ1-5, with D possibly TRBD1 on 5 matching bases. Per germline, CDR1 SGHVS and CDR2 FQNEAQ. Trimming cost V 6 bases and J 0 bases, with 18 bases left between them. This CDR3 is built from 17 residues. The CDR3 region is CASSRDSGPYSNQPQHF. The CDR3 bases are TGTGCCAGCAGTAGGGACTCTGGGCCATATAGCAATCAGCCCCAGCATTTT. Full variable domain (outside the CDR3, taken from reference TRBV7-8 and TRBJ1-5): GAGVSQSPRYKVAKRGQDVALRCDPISGHVSLFWYQQALGQGPEFLTYFQNEAQLDKSGLPSDRFFAERPEGSVSTLKIQRTQQEDSAVYLCASSRDSGPYSNQPQHFGDGTRLSIL.

This chain joins TRBV5-6 and TRBJ2-1; 7 nucleotides agree with TRBD1. V gave up 2 bases and J gave up 7 bases; unmatched junction bases: 15. This CDR3 region has 17 residues. Germline V gene sequence: CDR1 SGHDT, CDR2 YYEEEE. As DNA, the CDR3 is TGTGCCAGCAGCTTAAATATAGGGGCAGGGGGAACGAATGAGCAGTTCTTC. Its protein is CASSLNIGAGGTNEQFF.

The V call is TRBV14, the J call TRBJ2-1; D unresolved. Germline-derived CDR1 and CDR2 are SGHDN and FVKESK. The CDR3 sequence is 12 residues long. Deletions cut 6 bases from V and 1 base from J, with 4 bases between. The CDR3 reads CASSRSYNEQFF. Here the CDR3 DNA reads TGTGCCAGCAGTCGGTCCTACAATGAGCAGTTCTTC.

The chain carries TRBV4-1 and TRBJ2-3; 12 positions match TRBD1. V lost 4 bases to trimming and J lost 0 bases; unmatched junction nucleotides: 2. Germline lookup yields CDR1 MGHRA and CDR2 YSYEKL. The CDR3 is 16 amino acids. For the CDR3, the DNA is TGCGCCAGCAGCCGGGGACAGGGGGCTAGCACAGATACGCAGTATTTT. Its translation is CASSRGQGASTDTQYF.

This clone was seen just once. The chain uses TRBV9 and TRBJ2-3, with 9 bases that match TRBD2. V was clipped by 4 bases and J by 2 bases; unmatched bases: 11. The CDR3 has 17 residues. CDR1 SGDLS and CDR2 YYNGEE come from the germline V gene. The CDR3 is CASSHSSGGLPTDTQYF. CDR3 DNA: TGTGCCAGCAGCCACAGTAGCGGGGGCCTACCCACAGATACGCAGTATTTT.

The rearrangement links TRBV28 to TRBJ1-4, with no clear D. Trimming took off 7 bases at V and 5 bases at J, with 8 bases between the two ends. This CDR3 comprises 12 residues. From germline, CDR1 is MDHEN and CDR2 SYDVKM. CDR3 region: CASMRGNEKLFF. In DNA, the CDR3 is TGTGCCAGCATGCGAGGGAATGAAAAACTGTTTTTT.

The CDR3 region has the DNA TGTGCCAGCAGTTACTCGAGCCTGACCGGGGAGCTGTTTTTT. Translation: CASSYSSLTGELFF. This sequence joins TRBV6-5 and TRBJ2-2; no definite D call. The CDR3 length is 14 residues. Trimming stripped 0 bases from V and 5 bases from J, with 7 bases between. Germline assignment: CDR1 MNHEY and CDR2 SVGAGI.

The rearrangement links TRBV15 to TRBJ2-5, with D perhaps TRBD2 (5 bases). CDR1 is LNHNV and CDR2 is YYDKDF in the germline V gene (reference sequence). The CDR3 totals 14 residues. Trimming left V 0 bases short and J 4 bases short, with 9 bases between. CDR3 coding DNA: TGTGCCACCAGCAGAGATGAGGGCACAGAGACCCAGTACTTC. Encoded protein: CATSRDEGTETQYF. The full variable domain, rest sourced from reference TRBV15 and TRBJ2-5, is DAMVIQNPRYQVTQFGKPVTLSCSQTLNHNVMYWYQQKSSQAPKLLFHYYDKDFNNEADTPDNFQSRRPNTSFCFLDIRSPGLGDTAMYLCATSRDEGTETQYFGPGTRLLVL.

V usage is TRBV6-1 and J usage is TRBJ2-7, with TRBD1 matching over 11 bases. The V segment lost 2 bases and the J segment 4 bases; nucleotides outside the gene matches: 25. This CDR3 region has 22 residues. From germline, CDR1 is MNHNS and CDR2 SASEGT. The CDR3 loop is CASSEPLNVGDRGIQPGYEQYF. The CDR3 nucleotides are TGTGCCAGCAGTGAACCCCTGAACGTGGGGGACAGGGGGATCCAACCAGGGTACGAGCAGTACTTC.

This clone was observed once. CDR3 sequence: CASSPGPGQGFGNTIYF. CDR3 DNA sequence: TGCGCCAGCAGCCCAGGTCCGGGACAGGGTTTCGGAAACACCATATATTTT. V and J are TRBV5-1 and TRBJ1-3, with TRBD1 matching over 9 bases. Germline CDR1 SGHRS, CDR2 YFSETQ. This CDR3 is built from 17 residues. Losses at the gene ends were 4 bases for V and 4 bases for J; bases not matched to a gene: 12.

This clone occurred once. This chain uses TRBV4-1 with TRBJ2-7, with 7 bases identical to TRBD1. V lost 7 bases to trimming and J lost 0 bases; unmatched junction nucleotides: 9. In germline, CDR1 is MGHRA, CDR2 YSYEKL. The CDR3 spans 15 residues. The CDR3 spells CASTLGQSGSYEQYF. CDR3 nucleotides: TGCGCCAGCACATTGGGACAGTCGGGCTCCTACGAGCAGTACTTC.

The genes are TRBV9 and TRBJ1-4; D is uncertain. V shed 4 bases and J shed 10 bases, with 26 bases lying between them. From germline, CDR1 is SGDLS and CDR2 YYNGEE. The CDR3 runs to 17 residues. The CDR3 DNA follows: TGTGCCAGCAGCCCCCCCGGAGGAGTTCTGGGTTTCGGAAAACTGTTTTTT. Translated: CASSPPGGVLGFGKLFF.

The sample holds one count of this clone. This chain links TRBV9 with TRBJ2-7; 10 bases line up with TRBD1. The CDR3 totals 14 residues. Losses at the gene ends were 0 bases for V and 6 bases for J; bases not matched to a gene: 3. The germline CDR1 and CDR2 sequences are SGDLS and YYNGEE. The CDR3 protein is CASSVGQGAGEQYF. For the CDR3, the DNA is TGTGCCAGCAGCGTAGGACAGGGGGCAGGCGAGCAGTACTTC.

This clone has only one observation. The chain employs TRBV19 and TRBJ1-2; D unresolved. CDR3 length: 13 residues. Trimming removed 3 bases from V and 4 bases from J, with 9 bases in between. Per germline, CDR1 LNHDA and CDR2 SQIVND (reference sequence). Here the CDR3 DNA reads TGTGCCAGTAGTATGGGCAGGATCTATGGCTACACCTTC. This sequence encodes CASSMGRIYGYTF.

This chain uses TRBV28 with TRBJ2-1, with 8 positions matching TRBD2. The CDR3 contains 15 residues. Germline CDR1 is MDHEN and CDR2 is SYDVKM. Germline trimming cut 7 bases from V and 4 bases from J; bases unmatched to any gene: 9. CDR3 bases: TGTGCCAGCAAATCACCGGGACTAGGGTACAATGAGCAGTTCTTC. This encodes CASKSPGLGYNEQFF.

The V call is TRBV6-5, the J call TRBJ1-3, with D possibly TRBD1 on 5 matching bases. Germline CDR1 MNHEY, CDR2 SVGAGI. CDR3 length: 14 amino acids. Trimming cost V 5 bases and J 0 bases, with 8 bases left between them. In DNA form, the CDR3 reads TGTGCCAGCAGTGGGGCCCTCTCTGGAAACACCATATATTTT. Translating gives CASSGALSGNTIYF.

This rearrangement joins TRBV19 to TRBJ1-4; D is undetermined. This CDR3 spans 11 amino acids. The germline CDR1 and CDR2 sequences are LNHDA and SQIVND (reference sequence). V lost 6 bases, J lost 8 bases, and 7 bases lay in between. In nucleotides, the CDR3 is TGTGCCAGTAGCCCAGCGGAAAAACTGTTTTTT. Translating gives CASSPAEKLFF.

The genes are TRBV7-9 and TRBJ2-5, with D maybe TRBD1 (6 bases). This CDR3 spans 16 amino acids. V was pared by 1 base and J by 7 bases, with 19 bases between. Germline loops: CDR1 SEHNR, CDR2 FQNEAQ (reference sequence). CDR3 loop: CASSLVGLGTIGTQYF. In nucleotides, the CDR3 is TGTGCCAGCAGCTTAGTAGGGTTGGGGACAATCGGGACCCAGTACTTC.